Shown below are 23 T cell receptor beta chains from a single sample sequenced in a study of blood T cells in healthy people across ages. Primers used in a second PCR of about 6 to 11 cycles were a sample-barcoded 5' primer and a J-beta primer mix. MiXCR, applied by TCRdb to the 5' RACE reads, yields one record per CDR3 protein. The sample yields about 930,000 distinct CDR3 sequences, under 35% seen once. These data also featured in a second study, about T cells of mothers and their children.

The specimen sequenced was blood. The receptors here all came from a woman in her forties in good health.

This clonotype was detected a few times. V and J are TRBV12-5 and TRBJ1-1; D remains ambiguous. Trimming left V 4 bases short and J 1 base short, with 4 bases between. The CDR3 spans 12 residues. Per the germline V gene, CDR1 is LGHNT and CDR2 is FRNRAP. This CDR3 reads CASGWGNTEAFF. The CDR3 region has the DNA TGTGCTAGTGGTTGGGGGAACACTGAAGCTTTCTTT.

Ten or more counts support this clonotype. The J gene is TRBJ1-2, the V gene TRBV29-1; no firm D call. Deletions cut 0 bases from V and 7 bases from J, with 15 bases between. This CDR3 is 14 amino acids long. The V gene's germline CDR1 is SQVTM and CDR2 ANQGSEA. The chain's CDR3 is CSVEDPRQASGYTF. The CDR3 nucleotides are TGCAGCGTTGAAGATCCCCGGCAAGCAAGTGGCTACACCTTC.

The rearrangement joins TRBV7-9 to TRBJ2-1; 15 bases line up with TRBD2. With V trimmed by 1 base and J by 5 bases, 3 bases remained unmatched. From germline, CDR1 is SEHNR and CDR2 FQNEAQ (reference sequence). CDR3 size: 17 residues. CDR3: CASSLGGTSGGNNEQFF. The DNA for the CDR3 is TGTGCCAGCAGCTTAGGAGGGACTAGCGGGGGGAACAATGAGCAGTTCTTC.

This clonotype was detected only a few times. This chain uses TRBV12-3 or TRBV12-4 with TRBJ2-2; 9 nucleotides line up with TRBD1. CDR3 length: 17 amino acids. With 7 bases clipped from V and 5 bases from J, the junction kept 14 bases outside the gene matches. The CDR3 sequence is CASTPQPGQGWTGELFF. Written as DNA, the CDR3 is TGTGCCAGCACCCCCCAACCGGGACAGGGATGGACCGGGGAGCTGTTTTTT.

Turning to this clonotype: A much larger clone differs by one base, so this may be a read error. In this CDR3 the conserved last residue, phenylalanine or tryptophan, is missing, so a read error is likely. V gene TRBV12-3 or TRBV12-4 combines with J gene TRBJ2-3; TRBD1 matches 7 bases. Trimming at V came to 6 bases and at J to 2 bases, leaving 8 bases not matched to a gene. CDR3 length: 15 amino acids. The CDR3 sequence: CASSPGQLNTDTQYS. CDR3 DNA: TGTGCCAGCAGCCCGGGACAGTTAAACACAGATACGCAGTATTCT.

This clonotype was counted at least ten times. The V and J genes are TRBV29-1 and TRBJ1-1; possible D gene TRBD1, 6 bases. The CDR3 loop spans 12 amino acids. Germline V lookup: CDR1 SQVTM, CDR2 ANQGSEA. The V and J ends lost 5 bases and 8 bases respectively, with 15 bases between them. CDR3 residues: CSVKEGDLEAFF. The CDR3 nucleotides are TGCAGCGTTAAGGAGGGGGATTTAGAAGCTTTCTTT.

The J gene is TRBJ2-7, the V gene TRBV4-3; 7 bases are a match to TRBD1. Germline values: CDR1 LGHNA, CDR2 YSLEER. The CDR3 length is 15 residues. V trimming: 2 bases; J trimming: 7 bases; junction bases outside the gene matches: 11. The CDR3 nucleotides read TGCGCCAGCAGCCAAACGGGACAGTGGGGGATAGAGCAGTACTTC. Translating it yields CASSQTGQWGIEQYF.

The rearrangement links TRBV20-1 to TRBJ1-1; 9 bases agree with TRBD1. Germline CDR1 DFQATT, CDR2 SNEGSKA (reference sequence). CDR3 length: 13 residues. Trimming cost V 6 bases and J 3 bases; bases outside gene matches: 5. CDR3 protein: CSAKTGGHTEAFF. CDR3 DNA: TGCAGTGCCAAAACAGGGGGCCACACTGAAGCTTTCTTT.

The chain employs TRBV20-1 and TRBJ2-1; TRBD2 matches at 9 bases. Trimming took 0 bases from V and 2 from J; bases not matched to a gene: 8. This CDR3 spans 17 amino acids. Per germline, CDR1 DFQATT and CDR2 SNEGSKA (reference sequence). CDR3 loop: CSAREPLAGSAYNEQFF. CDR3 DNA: TGCAGTGCTAGAGAGCCCCTAGCGGGGTCGGCCTACAATGAGCAGTTCTTC.

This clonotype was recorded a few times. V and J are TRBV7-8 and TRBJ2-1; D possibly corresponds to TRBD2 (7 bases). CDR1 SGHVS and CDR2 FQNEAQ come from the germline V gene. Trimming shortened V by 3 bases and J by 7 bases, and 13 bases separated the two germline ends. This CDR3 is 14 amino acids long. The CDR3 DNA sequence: TGTGCCAGCAGCTTCTCCGGGGGGCAGAATGAGCAGTTCTTC. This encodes CASSFSGGQNEQFF.

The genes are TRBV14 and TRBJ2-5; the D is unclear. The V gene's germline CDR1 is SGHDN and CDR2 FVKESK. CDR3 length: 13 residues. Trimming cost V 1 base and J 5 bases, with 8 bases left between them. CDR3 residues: CASSQARWETQYF. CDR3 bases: TGTGCCAGCAGCCAAGCCAGGTGGGAGACCCAGTACTTC.

The CDR3, as DNA: TGTGCCAGCAGTCGGGACAGGGAGTTCGGTGAGCAGTTCTTC. Translation gives CASSRDREFGEQFF. The gene calls are TRBV7-6 and TRBJ2-1; TRBD1 agrees at 9 bases. The germline CDR1 and CDR2 sequences are SGHVS and FNYEAQ. The CDR3 consists of 14 residues. V dropped 6 bases and J dropped 9; count of bases not matched to a gene: 9.

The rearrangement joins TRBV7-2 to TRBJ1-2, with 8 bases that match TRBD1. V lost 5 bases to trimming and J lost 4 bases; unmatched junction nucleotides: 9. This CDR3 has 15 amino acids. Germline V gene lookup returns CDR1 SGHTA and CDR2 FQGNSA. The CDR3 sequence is CASSPGTGVFYGYTF. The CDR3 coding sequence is TGTGCCAGCAGCCCAGGGACAGGAGTGTTCTATGGCTACACCTTC.

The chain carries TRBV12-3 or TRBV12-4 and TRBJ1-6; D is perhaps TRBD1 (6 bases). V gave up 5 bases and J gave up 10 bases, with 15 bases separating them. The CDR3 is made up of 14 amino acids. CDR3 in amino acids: CASSPGQGLSPLHF. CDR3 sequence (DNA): TGTGCCAGCAGTCCGGGTCAGGGGCTCTCACCCCTCCACTTT.

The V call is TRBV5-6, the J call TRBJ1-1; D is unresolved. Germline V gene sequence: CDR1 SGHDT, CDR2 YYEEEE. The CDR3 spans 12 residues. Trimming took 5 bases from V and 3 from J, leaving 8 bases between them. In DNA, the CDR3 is TGTGCCAGCAGTGCCGCCTACACTGAAGCTTTCTTT. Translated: CASSAAYTEAFF. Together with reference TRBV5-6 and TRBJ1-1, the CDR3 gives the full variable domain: DAGVTQSPTHLIKTRGQQVTLRCSPKSGHDTVSWYQQALGQGPQFIFQYYEEEERQRGNFPDRFSGHQFPNYSSELNVNALLLGDSALYLCASSAAYTEAFFGQGTRLTVV.

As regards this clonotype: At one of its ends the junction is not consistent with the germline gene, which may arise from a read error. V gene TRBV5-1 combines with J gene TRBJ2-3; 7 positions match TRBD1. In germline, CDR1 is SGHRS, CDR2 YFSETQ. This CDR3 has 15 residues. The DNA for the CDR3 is TGCGCCAGCAGCCCCGGGACAGCTAGCAGAGATACGCAGTATTTT. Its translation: CASSPGTASRDTQYF.

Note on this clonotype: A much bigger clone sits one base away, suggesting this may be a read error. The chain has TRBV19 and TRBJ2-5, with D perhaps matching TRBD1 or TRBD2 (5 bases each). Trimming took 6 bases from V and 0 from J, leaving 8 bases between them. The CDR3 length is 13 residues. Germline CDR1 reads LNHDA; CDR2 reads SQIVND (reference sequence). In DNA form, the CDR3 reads TGTGCCAGTAGGGGGGACCACCAAGAGACCCAGTACTTC. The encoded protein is CASRGDHQETQYF.

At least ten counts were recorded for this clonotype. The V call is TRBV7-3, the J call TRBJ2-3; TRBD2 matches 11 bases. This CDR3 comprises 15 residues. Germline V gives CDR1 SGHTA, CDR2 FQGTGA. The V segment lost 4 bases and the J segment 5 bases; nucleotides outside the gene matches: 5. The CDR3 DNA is TGTGCCAGCAGCTATAGCGGGGGGGCCGGAGATACGCAGTATTTT. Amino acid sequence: CASSYSGGAGDTQYF.

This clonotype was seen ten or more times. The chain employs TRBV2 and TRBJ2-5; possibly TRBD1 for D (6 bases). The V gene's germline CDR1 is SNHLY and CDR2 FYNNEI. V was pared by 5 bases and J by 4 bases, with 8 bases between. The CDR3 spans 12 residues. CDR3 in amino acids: CASSPGVETQYF. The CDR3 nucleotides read TGTGCCAGCAGTCCAGGGGTAGAGACCCAGTACTTC.

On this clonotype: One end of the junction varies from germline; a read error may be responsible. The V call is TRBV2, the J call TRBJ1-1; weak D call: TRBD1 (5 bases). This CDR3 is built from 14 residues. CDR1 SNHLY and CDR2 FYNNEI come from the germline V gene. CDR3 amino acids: CASSVDWGYTGAFF. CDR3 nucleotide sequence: TGTGCCAGCAGCGTCGACTGGGGCTACACTGGAGCTTTCTTT.

CDR3: CSARDNRGRRTEAFF. The CDR3 DNA is TGCAGTGCTAGAGATAACAGGGGGCGTCGTACTGAAGCTTTCTTT. The chain links TRBV20-1 to TRBJ1-1; 9 nucleotides match TRBD1. V trimming: 0 bases; J trimming: 5 bases; junction bases outside the gene matches: 7. The length of the CDR3 is 15 residues. Germline V gene data show CDR1 as DFQATT and CDR2 as SNEGSKA (reference sequence).

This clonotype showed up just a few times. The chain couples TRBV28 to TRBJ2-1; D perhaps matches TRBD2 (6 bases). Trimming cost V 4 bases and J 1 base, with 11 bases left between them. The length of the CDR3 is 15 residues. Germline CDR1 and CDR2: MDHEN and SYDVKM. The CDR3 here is CASSSGLLSYNEQFF. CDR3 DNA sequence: TGTGCCAGCAGTTCGGGACTCCTTTCCTACAATGAGCAGTTCTTC.

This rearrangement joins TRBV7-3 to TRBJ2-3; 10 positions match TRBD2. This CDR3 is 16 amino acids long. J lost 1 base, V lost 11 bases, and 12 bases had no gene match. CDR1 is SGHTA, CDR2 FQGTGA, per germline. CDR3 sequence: CAWSVSSGRGTDTQYF. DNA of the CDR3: TGTGCCTGGAGTGTATCTAGCGGGAGAGGCACAGATACGCAGTATTTT.